Here is one T cell receptor (beta chain) with its context. The antigen it binds to is not known. Base quality data are lacking; no much larger clone is found one base away. Ficoll-Paque density gradient centrifugation was used to isolate PBMCs. The instrument was an Illumina NovaSeq 6000. Using 5'RACE with constant-segment primers, TCRalpha and TCRbeta cDNA libraries were constructed, with sample barcodes and unique molecular identifiers added in the process. Trizol reagent was used to extract RNA from every sample. Libraries were amplified in two PCR steps, with a second sample barcode and Illumina TruSeq adapters added in the second step. Sequencing of libraries was performed on an Illumina NovaSeq with 2 x 150 bp paired-end reads. The authors processed their data as follows. Demultiplexing of reads and collapsing into UMI-guided consensus sequences were performed with migec v1.2.7. Using mixcr v2.1.11, UMI consensuses were aligned to TRA and TRB V and J templates and then assembled into clonotypes. A clonotype was counted as expanded or contracted only when both edgeR and NoisET called the clonotype significant, with the noise models trained on biological replicates. For edgeR calls, the thresholds were a false discovery rate-adjusted p below 0.01 and a log2 fold-change of 1. As an exploratory analysis of dynamics, max-normalized trajectories of the 1000 most abundant clonotypes were examined by PCA with hierarchical clustering. The CD4 or CD8 phenotype of responding clones was assigned using the separately sequenced CD4+ and CD8+ repertoires. TCRdb's own reprocessing of the public reads used fastp at Q25 and MiXCR and kept productive beta chains. Each CDR3 protein gets just one entry, which takes the most common genes and DNA from the rows behind it. In this record, the V and J calls reflect TCRdb's handling and not the investigators' own analysis. This sample holds around 190,000 distinct CDR3 sequences; around a sixth were observed only once. The top ten clones comprise about 4% of the sample.

This sample was taken from a study of T-cell memory formation after mild COVID-19 (dated by TCRdb to the early 2020s). Concerning the study at large: TCR sequence clusters from the two donors were largely donor specific. In two donors, T-cell clones that expanded and contracted after mild COVID-19 were followed by sequencing TCRalpha and TCRbeta repertoires longitudinally. Two young, previously healthy adult volunteers made up the cohort, one male and one female.

On the study overall, not on this receptor specifically: Some responding clones were detected in pre-infection memory, which suggested that pre-existing cross-reactive memory T cells had joined the SARS-CoV-2 response. SARS-CoV-2 specificity was not confirmed for the second-wave clones peaking on day 37. The study included only a couple of mild cases, and larger cohorts that include severe cases with pre-infection samples were judged to be necessary. Contracting CD4+ clones appeared mostly in the CM and EM memory subsets, whereas CD8+ clones were enriched in EMRA. Clones that contracted from day 15 to 85 showed balanced CD4/CD8 phenotypes, whereas a second wave of clones that expanded from day 15 to 37 leaned towards CD4+.

CDR1 and CDR2 (LGHDT, YNNKEL) derive from the germline V gene (reference sequence). Taken from cysteine to phenylalanine, the CDR3 has 14 residues. The sequence is cut down to CDR3 DNA, 42 bases in frame from base 1. The junction carries 11 bases between V and J, which are trimmed by 4 bases and 2 bases respectively. The source of this sequence is a man aged 18 to 29 who had mild COVID-19 (a few samples of this study predate the infection). The sample titles of this study are shuffled in the database, so cell type and time point are left out; the donor was told from shared clones. The chain uses TRBV3-1 and TRBJ2-5, with the D gene possibly TRBD1 or TRBD2, each one fitting 5 bases. The sample consisted of PBMCs or a T cell subset sorted from them (not recorded which). The CDR3 region: CASSPGTTQETQYF. DNA sequence: TGTGCCAGCAGCCCTGGGACCACACAAGAGACCCAGTACTTC.